The 24 T cell receptor beta chains in this list originate from one sample, sequenced in a study of T cell responses to AZD1222 COVID-19 vaccine (dated by TCRdb to the early 2020s). The library was built by means of the immunoSEQ multiplex PCR assay. TCRdb took this table from immuneACCESS and kept in-frame rearrangements with V and J called. Such tables lack part of the clones; where checked against another copy, unresolved V genes explain under half of the gap, and the rest is unexplained. The sample data list about 150,000 clones, and 90% of these were observed just once. About 3.3% of the sample comes from the top ten. The time point label of this sample denotes: about 28 days (+/-7) after the second vaccine dose. The starting material was peripheral blood, obtained 28 days after the second AZD1222 dose. All receptors derive from an adult who received the AZD1222 COVID-19 vaccine.

V gene TRBV29-1 combines with J gene TRBJ2-5, with a tentative D call TRBD1 (6 bases). The germline V gene encodes CDR1 SQVTM and CDR2 ANQGSEA. The CDR3 extends over 12 amino acids. V was cut by 3 bases and J by 5 bases, with 10 bases left in between. CDR3 sequence (DNA): TGCAGCGTTGACAGGGGCGGCGAGACCCAGTACTTC. Amino acid sequence: CSVDRGGETQYF. Using reference TRBV29-1 and TRBJ2-5 for the parts outside the CDR3, the full variable domain is SAVISQKPSRDICQRGTSLTIQCQVDSQVTMMFWYRQQPGQSLTLIATANQGSEATYESGFVIDKFPISRPNLTFSTLTVSNMSPEDSSIYLCSVDRGGETQYFGPGTRLLVL.

V is TRBV30 and J is TRBJ1-2; D is undetermined. The V end was cut by 0 bases, the J end by 8 bases, with 10 bases between. CDR1 and CDR2 from the germline V gene are GTSNPN and SVGIG (reference sequence). The CDR3 is 12 residues long. CDR3 nucleotide sequence: TGTGCCTGGAGTGTTTCAATGGGAGGCTACACCTTC. It specifies CAWSVSMGGYTF.

The V and J genes are TRBV9 and TRBJ2-2; 11 bases align to TRBD1. Trimming at V came to 3 bases and at J to 7 bases, leaving 20 bases not matched to a gene. CDR1 is SGDLS, CDR2 YYNGEE, per germline. This CDR3 has 20 residues. In DNA form, the CDR3 reads TGTGCCAGCAGCGCAGGCCTAACCGGGACAGGGGGAGGTTTTTTCGGGGAGCTGTTTTTT. Protein sequence: CASSAGLTGTGGGFFGELFF.

The chain has TRBV12-3 or TRBV12-4 and TRBJ2-2; D is uncertain. V gave up 5 bases and J gave up 6 bases, with 10 bases separating them. The CDR3 sequence is 13 residues long. Written as DNA, the CDR3 is TGTGCCAGCAGTCCCCTTTCTCCCGGGGAGCTGTTTTTT. It codes for CASSPLSPGELFF.

The gene calls are TRBV4-1 and TRBJ1-6; D is uncertain. V lost 4 bases and J lost 9, with 13 bases in between. The CDR3 has 14 amino acids. Germline assignment: CDR1 MGHRA and CDR2 YSYEKL. The CDR3 region is CASSPEGLISPLHF. The CDR3 DNA sequence: TGCGCCAGCAGCCCAGAGGGATTGATTTCACCCCTCCACTTT.

This rearrangement joins TRBV11-2 to TRBJ1-1; TRBD1 is a possible D gene (5 bases). The germline V gene encodes CDR1 SGHAT and CDR2 FQNNGV. CDR3 length: 13 amino acids. Between the trimmed V and J ends, which lost 3 bases and 1 base, there was a span of 6 bases. The CDR3 nucleotides are TGTGCCAGCAGCTTCACAGGGAACACTGAAGCTTTCTTT. This gives the protein CASSFTGNTEAFF. The full variable domain, in which reference TRBV11-2 and TRBJ1-1 provide the parts outside the CDR3, is EAGVAQSPRYKIIEKRQSVAFWCNPISGHATLYWYQQILGQGPKLLIQFQNNGVVDDSQLPKDRFSAERLKGVDSTLKIQPAKLEDSAVYLCASSFTGNTEAFFGQGTRLTVV.

The J gene is TRBJ1-1, the V gene TRBV7-9, with a weak D call TRBD1 (5 bases). The V end was cut by 11 bases, the J end by 5 bases, with 24 bases between. Germline V gene sequence: CDR1 SEHNR, CDR2 FQNEAQ (reference sequence). This CDR3 is 15 amino acids long. DNA for the CDR3: TGTGCCGCCGACGGAGACACATGGGAGGGGACTGAAGCTTTCTTT. It encodes CAADGDTWEGTEAFF.

The chain has TRBV5-4 and TRBJ2-2; D is possibly TRBD1 or TRBD2 (5 bases each). The V gene's germline CDR1 is SGHNT and CDR2 YYREEE (reference sequence). Trimming stripped 6 bases from V and 2 bases from J, with 17 bases between. The CDR3 spans 16 residues. CDR3 nucleotides: TGTGCCAGCACCCTTGATCCGGGGCGTAACACCGGGGAGCTGTTTTTT. It encodes CASTLDPGRNTGELFF. Combining the CDR3 with reference TRBV5-4 and TRBJ2-2 gives the whole variable domain ETGVTQSPTHLIKTRGQQVTLRCSSQSGHNTVSWYQQALGQGPQFIFQYYREEENGRGNFPPRFSGLQFPNYSSELNVNALELDDSALYLCASTLDPGRNTGELFFGEGSRLTVL.

The chain carries TRBV27 and TRBJ1-2, with a possible D match to TRBD1 (6 bases). The V and J ends lost 6 bases and 3 bases respectively, with 20 bases between them. Germline CDR1 and CDR2: MNHEY and SMNVEV (reference sequence). The CDR3 runs 16 residues. The chain's CDR3 is CASRKGAGVSHYGYTF. DNA of the CDR3: TGTGCCAGCAGAAAAGGCGCAGGGGTCAGCCACTATGGCTACACCTTC.

The genes are TRBV15 and TRBJ1-1; TRBD1 is a possible D gene (5 bases). The CDR3 is 15 amino acids. Germline V CDR1 and CDR2: LNHNV, YYDKDF (reference sequence). Trimming shortened V by 1 base and J by 1 base, and 10 bases separated the two germline ends. The CDR3 DNA reads as TGTGCCACCAGCAGAGGGGACGGCTCGAACACTGAAGCTTTCTTT. It is translated as CATSRGDGSNTEAFF. Together with reference TRBV15 and TRBJ1-1, the CDR3 gives the full variable domain: DAMVIQNPRYQVTQFGKPVTLSCSQTLNHNVMYWYQQKSSQAPKLLFHYYDKDFNNEADTPDNFQSRRPNTSFCFLDIRSPGLGDTAMYLCATSRGDGSNTEAFFGQGTRLTVV.

This clone was seen just once. The chain carries TRBV5-4 and TRBJ1-2, with a possible D match to TRBD1 (6 bases). The CDR3 is made up of 14 amino acids. The germline gives CDR1 SGHNT, CDR2 YYREEE (reference sequence). The ends were cut back, 4 bases at V and 7 bases at J, with 17 bases in the middle. CDR3 in amino acids: CASSQDRFPSGYTF. CDR3 in DNA: TGTGCCAGCAGCCAAGACAGGTTCCCCTCTGGCTACACCTTC. The full variable domain, with the rest looked up from reference TRBV5-4 and TRBJ1-2, is ETGVTQSPTHLIKTRGQQVTLRCSSQSGHNTVSWYQQALGQGPQFIFQYYREEENGRGNFPPRFSGLQFPNYSSELNVNALELDDSALYLCASSQDRFPSGYTFGSGTRLTVV.

The chain uses TRBV9 and TRBJ2-1, with 8 bases matching TRBD2. The CDR3 has 16 amino acids. The V gene's germline CDR1 is SGDLS and CDR2 YYNGEE. The V gene end was trimmed by 9 bases and the J gene end by 7 bases; junction bases not matched to a gene: 18. The DNA for the CDR3 is TGTGCCACCGGTGATCTTCTGCGGGAGGAGGAGAATGAGCAGTTCTTC. Its protein product is CATGDLLREEENEQFF.

The chain couples TRBV3-1 (or the pseudogene TRBV3-2) to TRBJ2-1; 9 positions match TRBD2. The CDR3 consists of 15 residues. Germline V gives CDR1 LGHDT, CDR2 YNNKEL (reference sequence). V was clipped by 6 bases and J by 3 bases; unmatched bases: 6. For the CDR3, the DNA is TGTGCCAGCAGTAAGCGGGGGGCTGACTACAATGAGCAGTTCTTC. Its protein product is CASSKRGADYNEQFF.

The chain uses TRBV3-1 (or the pseudogene TRBV3-2) and TRBJ1-2; D is uncertain. V lost 0 bases and J 4 bases, leaving 9 bases between the germline ends. The CDR3 is made up of 14 amino acids. Germline-derived CDR1 and CDR2 are LGHDT and YNNKEL (reference sequence). The DNA of the CDR3 is TGTGCCAGCAGCCAAGAGGGCTCCCTCTATGGCTACACCTTC. As protein: CASSQEGSLYGYTF.

The V and J genes are TRBV10-3 and TRBJ2-7, with D perhaps TRBD1 (6 bases). Between the trimmed V and J ends, which lost 7 bases and 2 bases, there was a span of 12 bases. This CDR3 region has 13 residues. Per germline, CDR1 ENHRY and CDR2 SYGVKD. The CDR3 coding sequence is TGTGCCATCAAACGAGAGGGGGCCTACGAGCAGTACTTC. It yields the protein CAIKREGAYEQYF.

This chain uses TRBV19 with TRBJ1-1; 8 bases map to TRBD1. There are 14 residues in the CDR3. J was trimmed by 5 bases and V by 5 bases; bases with no gene match: 7. Germline lookup yields CDR1 LNHDA and CDR2 SQIVND (reference sequence). Here the CDR3 reads CASSLGQGGTEAFF. The CDR3 DNA reads TGTGCCAGTAGTCTTGGACAGGGAGGGACTGAAGCTTTCTTT.

CDR3 nucleotides: TGTGCCAGCAGCCCCTATAATTCACCCCTCCACTTT. The encoded protein is CASSPYNSPLHF. The gene calls are TRBV5-4 and TRBJ1-6; no clear D. The CDR3 has 12 residues. Trimming stripped 4 bases from V and 2 bases from J, with 1 base between. Germline CDR1 SGHNT, CDR2 YYREEE (reference sequence).

V usage is TRBV7-9 and J usage is TRBJ2-7; D is unresolved. The germline CDR1 and CDR2 sequences are SEHNR and FQNEAQ (reference sequence). Trimming shortened V by 5 bases and J by 6 bases, and 8 bases separated the two germline ends. The CDR3 runs to 11 residues. In DNA, the CDR3 is TGTGCCAGCAGCCTCCAGCGCGAGCAGTACTTC. Translated, it gives CASSLQREQYF.

The chain uses TRBV2 and TRBJ2-7; D not certain. Trimming stripped 3 bases from V and 0 bases from J, with 6 bases between. Germline V gives CDR1 SNHLY, CDR2 FYNNEI. This CDR3 has 13 residues. The CDR3 loop reads CASSENNSYEQYF. In DNA form, the CDR3 reads TGTGCCAGCAGTGAGAACAACTCCTACGAGCAGTACTTC. The full variable domain, in which reference TRBV2 and TRBJ2-7 provide the parts outside the CDR3, is EPEVTQTPSHQVTQMGQEVILRCVPISNHLYFYWYRQILGQKVEFLVSFYNNEISEKSEIFDDQFSVERPDGSNFTLKIRSTKLEDSAMYFCASSENNSYEQYFGPGTRLTVT.

V is TRBV28 and J is TRBJ1-1; D call uncertain. The V gene's germline CDR1 is MDHEN and CDR2 SYDVKM. There are 13 residues in the CDR3. Trimming took off 2 bases at V and 8 bases at J, with 12 bases between the two ends. This chain's CDR3 is CASSLIGIVEAFF. The DNA of the CDR3 is TGTGCCAGCAGTTTAATTGGAATAGTGGAAGCTTTCTTT.

As DNA, the CDR3 is TGCGCCAGCAGCCAAGAAGGGACAGGGGTCCAGCCCCAGCATTTT. Protein: CASSQEGTGVQPQHF. The gene calls are TRBV4-1 and TRBJ1-5; 10 nucleotides match TRBD1. Germline lookup yields CDR1 MGHRA and CDR2 YSYEKL. There are 15 residues in the CDR3. Unmatched junction bases numbered 3, after V lost 0 bases and J lost 7 bases.

The chain employs TRBV2 and TRBJ2-6; D is undetermined. Deletions cut 6 bases from V and 0 bases from J, with 3 bases between. The CDR3 spans 13 residues. Germline values: CDR1 SNHLY, CDR2 FYNNEI. CDR3 bases: TGTGCCAGCAGGGGCTCTGGGGCCAACGTCCTGACTTTC. This sequence encodes CASRGSGANVLTF.

The chain joins TRBV27 to TRBJ2-7; D gene uncertain. The CDR3 is 12 amino acids. The V gene's germline CDR1 is MNHEY and CDR2 SMNVEV (reference sequence). The germline V and J ends were trimmed by 6 bases and 0 bases, with 6 bases remaining between them. The CDR3 is CASRSLSYEQYF. For the CDR3, the DNA is TGTGCCAGCAGATCCCTCTCCTACGAGCAGTACTTC.

The chain joins TRBV20-1 to TRBJ2-7, with D maybe TRBD2 (5 bases). Germline loops: CDR1 DFQATT, CDR2 SNEGSKA (reference sequence). The CDR3 has 13 residues. V was clipped by 3 bases and J by 6 bases, with 15 bases between them. As DNA, the CDR3 is TGCAGTGCTAGTCGACCCGGGGTTGGCGAGCAGTACTTC. This gives the protein CSASRPGVGEQYF.